The TCR beta chain described here comes from a study of blood T cell repertoires in COVID-19. Seattle patient enrollment occurred during active infection, with longitudinal follow-up thereafter. In germline, CDR1 is SGHDT, CDR2 YYEEEE. J was trimmed by 0 bases and V by 4 bases; bases with no gene match: 6. CDR3 size: 15 residues. Some clones are missing from TCRdb's copy, which holds only in-frame ones; the method was immunoSEQ multiplex PCR. Of about 530,000 clones listed, roughly 89% are singletons. The TCR was taken from a woman in her fifties or sixties with COVID-19, enrolled during active disease. The V call is TRBV5-6, the J call TRBJ1-2; 7 positions match TRBD1. The sequenced sample consisted of peripheral blood. The CDR3 region has the DNA TGTGCCAGCAGCCCTCTTCAGGGGGCTAACTATGGCTACACCTTC. Translating gives CASSPLQGANYGYTF.